This T cell receptor beta chain was found in a study of blood T cell repertoires in COVID-19. About the research overall: There were acute and convalescent COVID-19 samples, and they came from the United States, Italy and Spain. Sources were T cells, B-cell-depleted T cells, or PBMCs; the material itself was cDNA or gDNA.

Cohorts were based on clinical histories the participants reported. Trimming at V came to 6 bases and at J to 10 bases, leaving 12 bases not matched to a gene. From germline, CDR1 is MNHNY and CDR2 SVGAGI (reference sequence). The CDR3 consists of 15 residues. Using immunoSEQ multiplex PCR, the repertoire was profiled, and TCRdb retains in-frame clones only, with some absent. The table shows roughly 200,000 clones, with around 88% occurring only once. Material: PBMCs or T cells enriched from blood (not recorded which). The chain carries TRBV6-6 and TRBJ1-6; 7 positions agree with TRBD1. This clonotype originated in a man in his forties with acute COVID-19. CDR3 in amino acids: CASSLPRGGDSPLHF. The CDR3 DNA reads TGTGCCAGCAGCCTTCCCAGAGGGGGCGACTCACCCCTCCACTTT.